Here is one T cell receptor (beta chain) with its context. Its target is not known. The CDR3 loop spans 13 amino acids. CDR1 is SGHRS, CDR2 YFSETQ, per germline. Trimming removed 5 bases from V and 2 bases from J; junction bases left unmatched: 4. The sample is drawn from a study of post-analysis software for immune sequencing data. Study results and caveats: Same-batch preparations were strongly co-clustered by F measure. Diversity measured as normalized Chao1 was significantly lower in multiple sclerosis patients than in controls. Included in a set of about five TRBV segments more frequent in patients than controls were TRBV5-6, TRBV5-1 and TRBV20-1.

cDNA libraries for TCR beta contained unique molecular identifiers. It was from about 0.94 to 9.7 million T cells that 450,000 to 550,000 cDNA molecules came. TCRdb called the PCR reads again in MiXCR, with one record for every CDR3 protein. The repertoire includes 600,000 to 750,000 distinct CDR3 sequences, roughly three fifths of them detected once, and approximately 10% sits in the top ten. This receptor was obtained from a girl aged 2 to 9 with multiple sclerosis. Specimen: blood. The gene calls are TRBV5-1 and TRBJ2-7; 7 bases line up with TRBD2. CDR3 coding DNA: TGCGCCAGCAGGGAGCGGGAACCCTACGAGCAGTACTTC. Translating it yields CASREREPYEQYF.